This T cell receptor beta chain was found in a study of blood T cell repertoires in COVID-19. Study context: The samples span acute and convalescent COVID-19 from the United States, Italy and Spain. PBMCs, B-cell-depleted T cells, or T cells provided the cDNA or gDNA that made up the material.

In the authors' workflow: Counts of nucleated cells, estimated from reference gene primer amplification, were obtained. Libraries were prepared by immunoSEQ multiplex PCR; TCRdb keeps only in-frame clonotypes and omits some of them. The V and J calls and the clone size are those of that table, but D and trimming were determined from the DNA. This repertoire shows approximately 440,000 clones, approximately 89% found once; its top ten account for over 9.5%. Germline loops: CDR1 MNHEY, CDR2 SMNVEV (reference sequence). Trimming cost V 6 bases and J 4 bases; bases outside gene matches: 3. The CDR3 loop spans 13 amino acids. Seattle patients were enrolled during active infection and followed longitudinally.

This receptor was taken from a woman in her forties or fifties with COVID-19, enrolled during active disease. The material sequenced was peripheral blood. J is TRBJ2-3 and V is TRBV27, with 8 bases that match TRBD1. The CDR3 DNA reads TGTGCCAGCAGGGAGACAGGGGCAGATACGCAGTATTTT. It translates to CASRETGADTQYF.